This T cell receptor beta chain was captured by sequencing in a study of blood T cell repertoires in COVID-19. Study as a whole: Samples taken during acute and convalescent COVID-19 were collected in the United States, Italy and Spain. PBMCs, B-cell-depleted T cells, or T cells were the source of the cDNA or gDNA that made up the material.

This clone appeared a few times. Generated by immunoSEQ multiplex PCR, the TCRdb table keeps only in-frame clones and is missing some. The sample carries 200,000 to 250,000 clones, almost 90% recorded once. The CDR3 is 17 residues long. Germline V CDR1 and CDR2: SGHTA, FQGNSA. V lost 5 bases, J lost 0 bases, and 14 bases lay in between. The origin of this receptor is a man older than 75 with acute or convalescent COVID-19. Sequencing was done on a sample of peripheral blood. This chain uses TRBV7-2 with TRBJ2-6; D gene ambiguous. This CDR3 is CASSLQYTVSGANVLTF. DNA of the CDR3: TGTGCCAGCAGCCTGCAATACACAGTCTCTGGGGCCAACGTCCTGACTTTC.